The rows below give T cell receptor beta chains drawn from one sample of a study of monozygotic twins with inflammatory bowel disease. TCRdb re-called the 5' RACE reads and shows each CDR3 protein once, DNA omitted. The repertoire shows about 160,000 distinct CDR3 sequences; the top ten hold about 2.4%. Sequenced material: blood. These receptors came from a human donor with ulcerative colitis or Crohn's disease, or a healthy co-twin of an affected twin (not recorded which). The CDR3 runs from the conserved cysteine through the conserved F or W.

>TRBV19|TRBJ1-5
CASSTVVGNQPQHF
>TRBV7-2|TRBJ2-2
CASSFVGTGELFF
>TRBV25-1|TRBJ1-1
CASSEIRGGVGTEAFF
>TRBV5-1|TRBJ2-3
CASRGQAGSDTQYF
>TRBV5-1|TRBJ2-1
CASSSRLADNEQFF
>TRBV28|TRBJ2-1
CASTGTAQNNEQFF
>TRBV7-2|TRBJ1-4
CASSLDRSDNEKLFF
>TRBV12-3/TRBV12-4|TRBJ1-1
CASTGNLNTEAFF
>TRBV12-3/TRBV12-4|TRBJ1-3
CASNYRVGLGNTIYF
>TRBV14|TRBJ2-5
CASSQDSTKETQYF
>TRBV5-6|TRBJ2-7
CASSPGPSVNEQYF
>TRBV5-1|TRBJ1-2
CASSFGVGPYGYTF
>TRBV20-1|TRBJ2-3
CSARVDGGRGSTDTQYF
>TRBV6-1|TRBJ1-5
CASREGQGNWQPQHF
>TRBV7-9|TRBJ2-7
CASSLGGQGYEQYF
>TRBV10-3|TRBJ2-3
CAISEWFRGSPSTDTQYF
>TRBV6-6|TRBJ1-1
CASSLTLAGEAFF
>TRBV28|TRBJ1-5
CASSFEGGGHNQPQHF
>TRBV6-2/TRBV6-3|TRBJ2-7
CASSYSSLAGEREQYF
>TRBV11-2|TRBJ2-3
CASGQAGGADTQYF
>TRBV6-2/TRBV6-3|TRBJ2-5
CASSFRLAGGPQRETQYF
>TRBV28|TRBJ2-3
CASRIRDTDTQYF
>TRBV28|TRBJ1-4
CASSFGDTNEKLFF
>TRBV20-1|TRBJ2-3
CSARDSTSGSSDTQYF
>TRBV5-1|TRBJ2-1
CASSLGLNNEQFF
>TRBV6-1|TRBJ1-1
CASSEAGGNTEAFF
>TRBV20-1|TRBJ2-7
CSARDLGRESSYEQYF
>TRBV7-9|TRBJ1-1
CASSLSGGGAEAFF
>TRBV9|TRBJ1-3
CASSIGPFSGNTIYF
>TRBV4-1|TRBJ1-3
CASSQPLDTIYF
>TRBV5-6|TRBJ2-7
CASSFLGSSYEQYF
>TRBV11-1|TRBJ2-1
CASSSSTPEPGLLSEQFF
>TRBV20-1|TRBJ1-4
CSAMTGPSNEKLFF
>TRBV12-3/TRBV12-4|TRBJ2-1
CASSFLLAGRGQFF
>TRBV5-1|TRBJ2-2
CASSLALASQTNGELFF
>TRBV7-2|TRBJ1-4
CASSFGHNEKLFF
>TRBV20-1|TRBJ2-3
CSARVEWGDTQYF
>TRBV6-5|TRBJ1-1
CANRDQGWTEAFF
>TRBV5-1|TRBJ2-3
CASSLGTAQSTDTQYF
>TRBV10-2|TRBJ2-7
CASSEGEKTSYEQYF
>TRBV4-3|TRBJ2-6
CASSLQETGSSGANVLTF
>TRBV5-1|TRBJ2-1
CASSLEAGGEYEQFF
>TRBV27|TRBJ2-1
CASTRWGDGYNEQFF
>TRBV12-3/TRBV12-4|TRBJ2-3
CASSFTAGLDTQYF
>TRBV20-1|TRBJ1-5
CSARDASEGDNQPQHF
>TRBV4-1|TRBJ2-5
CASRRDRAQETQYF
>TRBV5-5|TRBJ1-4
CASSLARNEKLFF
>TRBV3-1|TRBJ1-3
CASSQFLQGSSGNTIYF